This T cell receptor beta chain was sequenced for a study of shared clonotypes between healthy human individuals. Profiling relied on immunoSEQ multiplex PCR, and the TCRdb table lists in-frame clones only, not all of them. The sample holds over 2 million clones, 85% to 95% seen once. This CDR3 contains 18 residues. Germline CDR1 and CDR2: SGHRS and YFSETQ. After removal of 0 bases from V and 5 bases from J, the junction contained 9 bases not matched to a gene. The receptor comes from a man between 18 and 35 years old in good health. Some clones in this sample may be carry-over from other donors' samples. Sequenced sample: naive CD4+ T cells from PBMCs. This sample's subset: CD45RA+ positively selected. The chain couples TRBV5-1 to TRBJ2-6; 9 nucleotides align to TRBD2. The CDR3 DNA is TGCGCCAGCAGCTTGGACCCGACTAGCGGATTACGGGCCAACGTCCTGACTTTC. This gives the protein CASSLDPTSGLRANVLTF.